The 7 T cell receptor beta chains below come from one sample, sequenced in a study of human thymus T cells. Here immunoSEQ multiplex PCR was the method, and the copy in TCRdb shows in-frame clones only, minus some. Counted here are tens of thousands of clones, 94% occurring once; the ten biggest clones make up about 0.12%. The sequencing input was blood. The receptor source for this set is a boy in the first two years of life with a congenital heart defect but otherwise immunologically healthy.

V gene TRBV19 combines with J gene TRBJ1-5; tentatively, D is TRBD1 (6 bases). The CDR3 runs to 14 residues. Germline V CDR1 and CDR2: LNHDA, SQIVND (reference sequence). Trimming stripped 2 bases from V and 7 bases from J, with 12 bases between. CDR3 sequence (DNA): TGTGCCAGTAGTATACCCTACGGGGGCCAGCCCCAGCATTTT. It yields the protein CASSIPYGGQPQHF.

This chain links TRBV6-1 with TRBJ2-3; 9 nucleotides align to TRBD2. With 6 bases clipped from V and 2 bases from J, the junction kept 3 bases outside the gene matches. Germline V gives CDR1 MNHNS, CDR2 SASEGT. The CDR3 is made up of 14 amino acids. The CDR3 is CASRRGGPTDTQYF. In DNA, the CDR3 is TGTGCCAGCAGGCGGGGGGGCCCCACAGATACGCAGTATTTT.

The chain is built from TRBV7-9 and TRBJ2-1, with D hard to call. CDR1 and CDR2 (germline): SEHNR, FQNEAQ (reference sequence). The CDR3 spans 13 residues. The V and J ends lost 1 base and 3 bases respectively, with 4 bases between them. CDR3 coding DNA: TGTGCCAGCAGCTTAGAAATCTACAATGAGCAGTTCTTC. As protein: CASSLEIYNEQFF. Using reference TRBV7-9 and TRBJ2-1 for the parts outside the CDR3, the full variable domain is DTGVSQNPRHKITKRGQNVTFRCDPISEHNRLYWYRQTLGQGPEFLTYFQNEAQLEKSRLLSDRFSAERPKGSFSTLEIQRTEQGDSAMYLCASSLEIYNEQFFGPGTRLTVL.

CDR3 nucleotides: TGTGCCTGGAGTGTACGAACCTATGGCTACACCTTC. As protein: CAWSVRTYGYTF. The V call is TRBV30, the J call TRBJ1-2; D unclear. CDR1 GTSNPN and CDR2 SVGIG come from the germline V gene (reference sequence). The CDR3 is made up of 12 amino acids. Trimming took 0 bases from V and 4 from J, leaving 6 bases between them.

V usage is TRBV11-2 and J usage is TRBJ2-3, with TRBD2 as a possible D gene (6 bases). Germline-derived CDR1 and CDR2 are SGHAT and FQNNGV. The CDR3 consists of 16 residues. V was pared by 1 base and J by 2 bases, with 13 bases between. CDR3 coding DNA: TGTGCCAGCAGCTTAGTATGGCGGGGTTCCACAGATACGCAGTATTTT. Amino acid sequence: CASSLVWRGSTDTQYF.

V gene TRBV28 combines with J gene TRBJ2-7; TRBD2 agrees at 7 bases. Looked up from germline, CDR1 is MDHEN and CDR2 is SYDVKM. V was pared by 5 bases and J by 4 bases, with 14 bases of the junction left unmatched. CDR3 length equals 16 residues. The CDR3 reads CASSPPLGGWGYEQYF. DNA for the CDR3: TGTGCCAGCAGTCCCCCCTTGGGGGGGTGGGGATACGAGCAGTACTTC.

This chain's CDR3 is CASSPRSANYGYTF. CDR3 bases: TGTGCCAGCAGCCCCCGATCCGCTAACTATGGCTACACCTTC. V usage is TRBV9 and J usage is TRBJ1-2, with no clear D. The CDR3 has 14 residues. The V gene lost 4 bases and the J gene lost 0 bases, with 10 bases spanning the gap. CDR1 SGDLS and CDR2 YYNGEE come from the germline V gene.